This T cell receptor beta chain comes out of a study of blood T cell repertoires in COVID-19. Background on the study: Sample material is recorded as cDNA or gDNA derived from T cells, B-cell-depleted T cells, or PBMCs.

This CDR3 comprises 13 residues. Trimming cost V 6 bases and J 2 bases, with 11 bases left between them. The germline V gene has CDR1 KGHSH and CDR2 LQKENI. Original processing methods: Nucleated cell counts were estimated from reference gene primer amplification. Clones were sequenced by immunoSEQ multiplex PCR, and TCRdb holds only the in-frame ones, with some missing. V, J and clone size are taken as reported in that table, and D and trimming were inferred from the DNA itself. The sample gives more than 250,000 clones, around 85% of which show up once; about 6% is in the top ten. Enrolled through a virtual design, the participants were between roughly 18 and 90 years of age and came from some 26 US areas. Categorization into cohorts depended on clinical history that participants reported.

This chain connects TRBV18 to TRBJ2-7; D uncertain. The TCR originated in a woman in her thirties or forties who had recovered from COVID-19. The specimen sequenced was PBMCs or T cells enriched from blood (not recorded which). CDR3 nucleotides: TGTGCCAGCTCGCCGCTAGGAGCCTACGAGCAGTACTTC. This encodes CASSPLGAYEQYF.